This TCR beta chain was captured in a study of T cells in Graves' hyperthyroidism and ophthalmopathy (dated by TCRdb to the late 2010s). In terms of the full investigation: Peripheral blood was sampled at the time of initial diagnosis, prior to any treatment. TCR V-J signatures able to tell the groups apart were searched for in a discovery cohort of 100 patients, of whom 40 to 45 had Graves' ophthalmopathy and roughly 58 had stable Graves' hyperthyroidism. Whether ophthalmopathy could be predicted prospectively was tested in an independent validation cohort made up of some 20 hyperthyroidism patients plus 17 patients who later progressed to ophthalmopathy. The 75 to 100 discovery patients were divided at random into training and test sets in a 7:3 ratio. Thyroid tissue and blood T-cell repertoires from more than 5 Graves' hyperthyroidism patients were also compared in the study. Once sampling was done, hyperthyroidism patients were given methimazole at a starting dose of 30 mg daily, whereas ophthalmopathy patients were given high-dose intravenous methylprednisolone. According to the paper, TCR Vbeta CDR3 sequencing was carried out on 120 to 150 peripheral blood samples, which came from approximately 41 ophthalmopathy, around 74 hyperthyroidism and about 17 progressor patients. Points the paper makes about the study in general: No statistical method was used to fix the sample size in advance, and group allocation was not hidden from the investigators. A model built on a 13 V-J signature distinguished ophthalmopathy from stable hyperthyroidism, reaching roughly 88% sensitivity and around 81% specificity in cross-validation and 80%/75% in testing. Most expanded thyroid clonotypes (frequency above 0.001) were also detected in blood, suggesting blood repertoires may reflect thyroid immune responses. In validation, progression to ophthalmopathy was predicted by the model with 70.59% sensitivity and just over 72% specificity, a median of approximately 6.5 months before onset.

There are 15 amino acids in the CDR3, from cysteine to phenylalanine inclusive. Only CDR3 DNA is held: 45 bases, read in frame from base 1. Trimming leaves V shorter by 3 bases and J shorter by 6 bases, with the junction holding 10 bases beyond the gene matches. CDR1 and CDR2 (SGHKS, YYEKEE) derive from the germline V gene (reference sequence). Amplification of TCR beta CDR3 regions was carried out from RNA transcripts. A first-round RT-PCR of the TCR CDR3 used the HTBI primer set with the Qiagen OneStep RT-PCR kit. The libraries were constructed in a second round of multiplex PCR and then size-selected and purified. The libraries were sequenced on an Illumina HiSeq2000 using paired-end 100 bp reads. The authors' analysis ran thus. SOAPnuke was used to process the raw data, removing reads that contained adapters or uncalled bases, had a mean Phred below 15, or lacked an exact match to the constant primer or identifier. High-quality paired reads were merged using COPE v1.2.5, and each unique nucleotide sequence was defined as a clonotype. MiTCR v1.1 was used to align the clonotypes against IMGT TRBV, TRBD and TRBJ reference segments. Only V-J combinations with frequency above 0.0001, covering approximately 99% of repertoires, were analysed. The TCS score was defined as the ratio of F50 (clonal expansion) to E x V (chaos), calculated using BLOSUM62-based TCRdist between CDR3 peptides within each V-J. Welch's t-statistics and random forest reduced 514 V-J features to fewer than 15, which were used in a naive Bayes classifier (R e1071). Using fastp at Q25 and MiXCR, TCRdb reprocessed the public reads and kept productive beta chains. Rows matching on CDR3 protein sequence are summarized as one entry with the most common DNA and genes. TCRdb's processing, not the authors', yielded these V and J calls. This sample comprises about 700,000 distinct CDR3 sequences, around 13% of them detected only once. 9.5% to 13% of the sample belongs to the ten largest clones.

Stable Graves' hyperthyroidism was defined as no progression to ophthalmopathy during 18 months of follow-up. Hyperthyroidism patients were newly diagnosed, had a disease duration of under 2 months, and were aged 18 to 65 years. Any patient with an uncontrolled infection, another autoimmune disease, pregnancy or lactation was excluded. Diagnoses were established on the basis of clinical symptoms, serum thyroxine and TRAb, thyroid ultrasound, and orbital computed tomography. PBMCs were isolated from more than 8 ml of fresh peripheral blood by Ficoll-Paque density gradient centrifugation. Total RNA was extracted using Trizol reagent, and RNA quality was assessed on an Agilent 2100 Bioanalyzer. This clonotype was recorded many times. Its target antigen remains unknown. Base quality data are lacking; no much larger clone is found one base away.

This chain joins TRBV5-5 to TRBJ2-7; 9 of the junction bases match TRBD1. The sequencing sample was made of blood. The sequence derives from a woman under 30 with Graves' hyperthyroidism. This receptor carries the CDR3 CASSSKLQGAGEQYF. The DNA sequence is TGTGCCAGCAGCTCCAAGCTACAGGGGGCGGGCGAGCAGTACTTC.